These 22 T cell receptor beta chains came from one sample sequenced in a study of T cells in Graves' hyperthyroidism and ophthalmopathy. Amplification of TCR beta CDR3 regions used RNA as the template. When the TCR CDR3 underwent first-round RT-PCR, the HTBI primer set was used. A single record per CDR3 protein comes from TCRdb applying MiXCR to the multiplex PCR reads. Of over 500,000 distinct CDR3 sequences listed, approximately 14% are singletons. Sequencing was performed on blood. The source of these receptors is a woman between 35 and 50 years old with Graves' hyperthyroidism.

The rearrangement uses TRBV6-2 or TRBV6-3 and TRBJ2-6; 12 bases match TRBD1. Germline values: CDR1 MNHEY, CDR2 SVGEGT. The CDR3 contains 19 residues. J was trimmed by 2 bases and V by 4 bases; bases with no gene match: 9. In DNA, the CDR3 is TGTGCCAGCAGTTCCCCGATTGGGACAGGGGGCGCTGGGGCCAACGTCCTGACTTTC. It codes for CASSSPIGTGGAGANVLTF.

This clonotype turned up a few times. This chain connects TRBV7-3 to TRBJ1-1, with 7 positions matching TRBD1. Per the germline V gene, CDR1 is SGHTA and CDR2 is FQGTGA. The CDR3 length is 14 residues. J gave up 4 bases and V 5 bases, and 7 bases lay outside the gene matches. The CDR3, as DNA: TGTGCCAGCAGCGCCCAGGGGGTAGGCACTGAAGCTTTCTTT. It yields the protein CASSAQGVGTEAFF. Variable domain in full (rest from reference TRBV7-3 and TRBJ1-1): GAGVSQTPSNKVTEKGKYVELRCDPISGHTALYWYRQSLGQGPEFLIYFQGTGAADDSGLPNDRFFAVRPEGSVSTLKIQRTERGDSAVYLCASSAQGVGTEAFFGQGTRLTVV.

CDR3 amino acids: CASSYAPGTSSYNEQFF. CDR3 in DNA: TGTGCCAGCAGCTACGCCCCCGGGACGAGCTCCTACAATGAGCAGTTCTTC. This sequence joins TRBV7-2 and TRBJ2-1; D tentatively fits TRBD1 or TRBD2 (5 bases each). The CDR3 is made up of 17 amino acids. Per the germline V gene, CDR1 is SGHTA and CDR2 is FQGNSA. Trimming stripped 4 bases from V and 0 bases from J, with 16 bases between.

For this clonotype: A much more abundant neighbour one base away suggests this may be a read error. The V gene is TRBV15, the J gene TRBJ2-7; D may be TRBD1 or TRBD2 (6 bases each). The germline V gene has CDR1 LNHNV and CDR2 YYDKDF (reference sequence). The CDR3 runs 14 residues. The V and J ends lost 0 bases and 7 bases respectively, with 13 bases between them. In nucleotides, the CDR3 is TGTGCCACCAGCAGAGATCTAGGGGGGAGGGAGCAGTACTTC. This translates into CATSRDLGGREQYF.

This clonotype was found many times. This sequence joins TRBV7-9 and TRBJ2-7, with D unresolved. Germline V gene data show CDR1 as SEHNR and CDR2 as FQNEAQ (reference sequence). The V gene lost 5 bases and the J gene lost 0 bases, with 20 bases spanning the gap. The CDR3 sequence is 17 residues long. The chain's CDR3 is CASSTSERWRSSYEQYF. DNA of the CDR3: TGTGCCAGCAGCACTTCGGAACGTTGGCGGAGCTCCTACGAGCAGTACTTC.

This chain connects TRBV10-3 to TRBJ1-1; maybe TRBD1 (5 bases). The V gene lost 7 bases and the J gene lost 1 base, with 13 bases spanning the gap. CDR1 ENHRY and CDR2 SYGVKD come from the germline V gene. The CDR3 consists of 14 residues. The DNA for the CDR3 is TGTGCCATCACCTCCGGGACGGCGAACACTGAAGCTTTCTTT. Translating it yields CAITSGTANTEAFF.

This clonotype has ten or more counts. V and J are TRBV7-9 and TRBJ1-4, with D unclear. Germline V gives CDR1 SEHNR, CDR2 FQNEAQ (reference sequence). V was trimmed by 5 bases and J by 8 bases, leaving 12 bases between them. CDR3 length equals 13 residues. This chain's CDR3 is CASSRGRDEKLFF. The CDR3 coding sequence is TGTGCCAGCAGCCGAGGGAGAGACGAAAAACTGTTTTTT.

In this sample, this clonotype turned up a few times. J is TRBJ1-5 and V is TRBV4-1; D is ambiguous. The CDR3 has 13 residues. CDR1 and CDR2 from the germline V gene are MGHRA and YSYEKL. The ends were cut back, 1 base at V and 11 bases at J, with 12 bases in the middle. CDR3 residues: CASSQAGPSAQHF. In nucleotides, the CDR3 is TGCGCCAGCAGCCAAGCCGGGCCGTCGGCCCAGCATTTT.

The V and J genes are TRBV2 and TRBJ1-6; no definite D call. V lost 1 base, J lost 7 bases, and 5 bases lay in between. The CDR3 runs to 13 residues. Germline CDR1 SNHLY, CDR2 FYNNEI. The CDR3 coding sequence is TGTGCCAGCAGTGAAGGACAAAATTCACCCCTCCACTTT. Its protein is CASSEGQNSPLHF.

The chain links TRBV20-1 to TRBJ2-3; either TRBD1 or TRBD2 may supply D (5 bases each). The germline V gene has CDR1 DFQATT and CDR2 SNEGSKA (reference sequence). This CDR3 has 11 amino acids. The CDR3 nucleotides read TGCAGCCCAGGGCGGGTAGATACGCAGTATTTT. Its translation: CSPGRVDTQYF.

Many counts were recorded for this clonotype. Here the CDR3 reads CASNLEVRSGANVLTF. CDR3 nucleotides: TGTGCCAGCAACCTTGAGGTCCGGTCCGGGGCCAACGTCCTGACTTTC. The chain links TRBV6-1 to TRBJ2-6; the D is unclear. The germline V gene has CDR1 MNHNS and CDR2 SASEGT. The CDR3 has 16 amino acids. V was clipped by 7 bases and J by 4 bases, with 17 bases between them.

This chain joins TRBV27 and TRBJ1-6, with D unresolved. CDR3 length: 13 residues. The V end was cut by 4 bases, the J end by 7 bases, with 8 bases between. Germline values: CDR1 MNHEY, CDR2 SMNVEV (reference sequence). The CDR3 sequence: CASSSPVNSPLHF. Here the CDR3 DNA reads TGTGCCAGCAGTTCTCCGGTAAATTCACCCCTCCACTTT.

This clonotype came up many times. This chain links TRBV18 with TRBJ2-1, with D maybe TRBD1 (5 bases). This CDR3 region has 15 residues. The ends were cut back, 0 bases at V and 4 bases at J, with 10 bases in the middle. Germline V CDR1 and CDR2: KGHSH, LQKENI. The CDR3 region is CASSPPVQGYNEQFF. The CDR3 DNA is TGTGCCAGCTCACCACCTGTCCAGGGTTACAATGAGCAGTTCTTC.

At least ten counts were recorded for this clonotype. The chain couples TRBV6-1 to TRBJ1-6, with 7 bases lining up with TRBD1. This CDR3 has 14 amino acids. Losses at the gene ends were 8 bases for V and 8 bases for J; bases not matched to a gene: 9. CDR1 and CDR2 from the germline V gene are MNHNS and SASEGT. CDR3 bases: TGTGCCAGCGGGCTAGGACAGGCCTATTCACCCCTCCACTTT. Amino acids: CASGLGQAYSPLHF.

This clonotype was recorded at least ten times. This rearrangement joins TRBV5-5 to TRBJ2-3, with 10 bases matching TRBD2. The CDR3 has 17 amino acids. Unmatched junction bases numbered 6, after V lost 0 bases and J lost 2 bases. Germline-derived CDR1 and CDR2 are SGHKS and YYEKEE (reference sequence). In nucleotides, the CDR3 is TGTGCCAGCAGCTTGGTCCGAACTAGCGGGAACACAGATACGCAGTATTTT. Its translation is CASSLVRTSGNTDTQYF.

This clonotype was seen repeatedly, ten times or more. The rearrangement joins TRBV9 to TRBJ2-1; possible D gene TRBD1, 6 bases. Trimming pared 3 bases from V and 5 bases from J, leaving 6 bases between. The CDR3 runs 12 residues. CDR1 is SGDLS, CDR2 YYNGEE, per germline. CDR3 residues: CASSGTDNEQFF. CDR3 bases: TGTGCCAGCAGCGGGACAGACAATGAGCAGTTCTTC.

In its sample, this clonotype was seen once. The chain employs TRBV6-5 and TRBJ2-7; no clear D gene. The CDR3 is made up of 16 amino acids. Trimming took off 0 bases at V and 0 bases at J, with 12 bases between the two ends. In germline, CDR1 is MNHEY, CDR2 SVGAGI. CDR3 sequence: CASSYSRGRYSYEQYF. The CDR3 bases are TGTGCCAGCAGTTACTCGAGAGGCAGGTACTCCTACGAGCAGTACTTC.

This clonotype was seen a few times. The V gene is TRBV10-3, the J gene TRBJ1-4; possible D gene TRBD1, 6 bases. The CDR3 length is 16 residues. Germline V gene data show CDR1 as ENHRY and CDR2 as SYGVKD. Trimming left V 6 bases short and J 3 bases short, with 17 bases between. The CDR3 loop reads CAISDNAGASNEKLFF. CDR3 bases: TGTGCCATCAGCGATAACGCAGGGGCGTCTAATGAAAAACTGTTTTTT.

This clonotype was recorded at least ten times. V gene TRBV9 combines with J gene TRBJ2-7; no firm D call. This CDR3 spans 14 amino acids. Trimming removed 0 bases from V and 1 base from J, with 8 bases in between. Per the germline V gene, CDR1 is SGDLS and CDR2 is YYNGEE. The CDR3 DNA reads as TGTGCCAGCAGCGTAGCGGTGGGGTCCTACGAGCAGTACTTC. This codes for CASSVAVGSYEQYF.

This sequence joins TRBV6-1 and TRBJ2-5; D gene ambiguous. V was pared by 3 bases and J by 7 bases, with 18 bases between. The CDR3 length is 15 residues. Looked up from germline, CDR1 is MNHNS and CDR2 is SASEGT. CDR3 loop: CASSDAPPSARTQYF. In DNA form, the CDR3 reads TGTGCCAGCAGTGACGCCCCACCGTCTGCCAGGACCCAGTACTTC.

Ten or more counts support this clonotype. J is TRBJ2-1 and V is TRBV7-2; the D gene is possibly TRBD2 (5 bases). This CDR3 is built from 17 residues. Germline values: CDR1 SGHTA, CDR2 FQGNSA. V was clipped by 5 bases and J by 5 bases, with 22 bases between them. CDR3 DNA sequence: TGTGCCAGCAGCGCCCCGCCGGCGGAGGATCCAAACAATGAGCAGTTCTTC. Translation: CASSAPPAEDPNNEQFF.

Many counts were recorded for this clonotype. This chain uses TRBV28 with TRBJ1-1, with a tentative D call TRBD1 (5 bases). CDR1 and CDR2 from the germline V gene are MDHEN and SYDVKM. V shed 9 bases and J shed 6 bases, with 17 bases lying between them. CDR3 length equals 13 residues. The CDR3 DNA follows: TGTGCCAGTATGGGACCCGAGTGGGCTGAAGCTTTCTTT. Protein sequence: CASMGPEWAEAFF.